A single sample is the source of the 21 T cell receptor beta chains below, sequenced in a study of blood T cell repertoires in COVID-19. Sequencing used immunoSEQ multiplex PCR; TCRdb keeps in-frame clones, though not all of them. This sample carries approximately 290,000 clones, 70% to 85% of them seen once, and the ten largest clones take 0.85% to 0.9%. Source material: peripheral blood. These receptors all come from a human donor with COVID-19, enrolled during active disease. The donor label of this sample is uncertain.

V is TRBV11-3 and J is TRBJ2-3, with D possibly being TRBD2 (6 bases). The V end was cut by 5 bases, the J end by 1 base, with 13 bases between. Germline CDR1 reads SGHNT; CDR2 reads YENEEA. The CDR3 spans 15 residues. Written as DNA, the CDR3 is TGTGCCAGCAGCCATACGCGGGACGGCACAGATACGCAGTATTTT. This sequence encodes CASSHTRDGTDTQYF.

The chain is built from TRBV5-1 and TRBJ1-1; tentative D call: TRBD1 (6 bases). The CDR3 spans 15 residues. CDR1 SGHRS and CDR2 YFSETQ come from the germline V gene. The ends were cut back, 2 bases at V and 9 bases at J, with 20 bases in the middle. CDR3 in amino acids: CASSFSGAQTLKAFF. The DNA for the CDR3 is TGCGCCAGCAGCTTTTCAGGGGCACAGACTCTTAAAGCTTTCTTT.

J is TRBJ1-1 and V is TRBV6-4; no definite D call. CDR3 length equals 13 residues. The germline V and J ends were trimmed by 4 bases and 1 base, with 7 bases remaining between them. The germline V gene encodes CDR1 MRHNA and CDR2 SNTAGT. Here the CDR3 DNA reads TGTGCCAGCAGTGCCCTAGGGAACACTGAAGCTTTCTTT. This sequence encodes CASSALGNTEAFF.

The chain employs TRBV5-1 and TRBJ2-1, with a possible D match to TRBD1 (6 bases). CDR3 size: 18 residues. CDR1 SGHRS and CDR2 YFSETQ come from the germline V gene. Trimming pared 0 bases from V and 2 bases from J, leaving 18 bases between. CDR3 in amino acids: CASSLALQTGSAYNEQFF. The CDR3 DNA follows: TGCGCCAGCAGCTTGGCCCTACAAACAGGGTCGGCCTACAATGAGCAGTTCTTC.

This clone appeared a few times. The rearrangement joins TRBV5-4 to TRBJ1-1, with unresolved D. CDR3 length equals 14 residues. The V gene's germline CDR1 is SGHNT and CDR2 YYREEE (reference sequence). V was cut by 1 base and J by 4 bases, with 11 bases left in between. CDR3 protein: CASSLIEGGTEAFF. The CDR3 DNA reads TGTGCCAGCAGCTTGATTGAGGGAGGCACTGAAGCTTTCTTT.

V usage is TRBV28 and J usage is TRBJ2-3, with unresolved D. Germline CDR1 is MDHEN and CDR2 is SYDVKM. The CDR3 covers 11 residues. Between the trimmed V and J ends, which lost 5 bases and 7 bases, there was a span of 7 bases. The CDR3 reads CASSLVYTQYF. In DNA form, the CDR3 reads TGTGCCAGCAGTCTCGTCTATACGCAGTATTTT.

J is TRBJ2-3 and V is TRBV18, with 14 bases aligning to TRBD2. CDR3 length: 16 amino acids. Unmatched junction bases numbered 8, after V lost 3 bases and J lost 9 bases. Germline V lookup: CDR1 KGHSH, CDR2 LQKENI. DNA for the CDR3: TGTGCCAGCTCACCCGGACTAGCGGGAGGTCTAGGGACGCAGTATTTT. As protein: CASSPGLAGGLGTQYF. The variable domain in full, completed from reference TRBV18 and TRBJ2-3, reads NAGVMQNPRHLVRRRGQEARLRCSPMKGHSHVYWYRQLPEEGLKFMVYLQKENIIDESGMPKERFSAEFPKEGPSILRIQQVVRGDSAAYFCASSPGLAGGLGTQYFGPGTRLTVL.

The chain couples TRBV9 to TRBJ2-7; D remains unclear. V lost 4 bases, J lost 0 bases, and 11 bases lay in between. This CDR3 has 14 residues. CDR1 is SGDLS, CDR2 YYNGEE, per germline. DNA for the CDR3: TGTGCCAGCAGCCCTAGACTTAGCTCCTACGAGCAGTACTTC. Protein product: CASSPRLSSYEQYF. Using reference TRBV9 and TRBJ2-7 for the parts outside the CDR3, the full variable domain is DSGVTQTPKHLITATGQRVTLRCSPRSGDLSVYWYQQSLDQGLQFLIQYYNGEERAKGNILERFSAQQFPDLHSELNLSSLELGDSALYFCASSPRLSSYEQYFGPGTRLTVT.

The rearrangement links TRBV27 to TRBJ1-6, with no clear D. The CDR3 spans 15 residues. CDR1 MNHEY and CDR2 SMNVEV come from the germline V gene (reference sequence). Trimming left V 6 bases short and J 0 bases short, with 9 bases between. CDR3 loop: CASRVGSSYNSPLHF. The CDR3 DNA reads TGTGCCAGCAGGGTCGGGAGCTCCTATAATTCACCCCTCCACTTT.

The genes are TRBV6-6 and TRBJ1-1; tentative D call: TRBD1 (6 bases). The V and J ends lost 11 bases and 0 bases respectively, with 13 bases between them. The CDR3 consists of 13 residues. In germline, CDR1 is MNHNY, CDR2 SVGAGI (reference sequence). The CDR3, as DNA: TGTGCCGCCCGAGGGGGTATGAACACTGAAGCTTTCTTT. It is translated as CAARGGMNTEAFF.

The chain combines TRBV5-5 with TRBJ1-2; 9 bases align to TRBD1. V was pared by 4 bases and J by 1 base, with 5 bases of the junction left unmatched. Germline lookup yields CDR1 SGHKS and CDR2 YYEKEE (reference sequence). The CDR3 consists of 15 residues. CDR3 in amino acids: CASSPGTGFNYGYTF. The CDR3 DNA reads as TGTGCCAGCAGCCCCGGGACAGGGTTTAACTATGGCTACACCTTC.

The J gene is TRBJ2-5, the V gene TRBV28; D might be TRBD1 (6 bases). Germline V gene sequence: CDR1 MDHEN, CDR2 SYDVKM. V was trimmed by 5 bases and J by 0 bases, leaving 19 bases between them. The CDR3 is 17 residues long. In DNA form, the CDR3 reads TGTGCCAGCAGTCATAGCTGGGACACCCAGTACCAAGAGACCCAGTACTTC. Its protein is CASSHSWDTQYQETQYF.

The gene calls are TRBV9 and TRBJ2-1; 12 bases are a match to TRBD2. Losses at the gene ends were 1 base for V and 9 bases for J; bases not matched to a gene: 11. The CDR3 totals 17 residues. Germline-derived CDR1 and CDR2 are SGDLS and YYNGEE. DNA of the CDR3: TGTGCCAGCAGCGTATTGGACCGGCTAGCGGGAGGGGGTGAGCAGTTCTTC. Translated: CASSVLDRLAGGGEQFF.

This clone has a single count. CDR3 in DNA: TGTGCCAGTAAGGGCTTCTGGCACGGGGGGCCCTTGAACACTGAAGCTTTCTTT. Translating it yields CASKGFWHGGPLNTEAFF. This chain uses TRBV19 with TRBJ1-1; maybe TRBD1 (6 bases). CDR3 size: 18 residues. V was trimmed by 7 bases and J by 0 bases, leaving 24 bases between them. The germline V gene has CDR1 LNHDA and CDR2 SQIVND (reference sequence).

V usage is TRBV7-8 and J usage is TRBJ2-7; TRBD2 aligns across 7 bases. V dropped 5 bases and J dropped 3; count of bases not matched to a gene: 10. Germline CDR1 is SGHVS and CDR2 is FQNEAQ. This CDR3 comprises 15 residues. In DNA form, the CDR3 reads TGTGCCAGCAGCCCCCTCCGCGGGGACTACTACGAGCAGTACTTC. It yields the protein CASSPLRGDYYEQYF.

J is TRBJ1-1 and V is TRBV28, with 8 bases lining up with TRBD1. The CDR3 consists of 14 residues. The V gene's germline CDR1 is MDHEN and CDR2 SYDVKM. The ends lost 7 bases at V and 4 bases at J; junction bases unmatched: 8. For the CDR3, the DNA is TGTGCCAGCATTACAGGGGGATTTGGCACTGAAGCTTTCTTT. This codes for CASITGGFGTEAFF.

J is TRBJ2-5 and V is TRBV5-5; 12 positions agree with TRBD2. Germline CDR1 reads SGHKS; CDR2 reads YYEKEE (reference sequence). Losses at the gene ends were 3 bases for V and 5 bases for J; bases not matched to a gene: 5. The CDR3 extends over 15 amino acids. The CDR3: CASSSGLAGHETQYF. As DNA, the CDR3 is TGTGCCAGCAGCTCGGGACTAGCGGGCCATGAGACCCAGTACTTC.

About this clone: Germline and junction disagree at one end, which may indicate a read error. The rearrangement uses TRBV4-1 and TRBJ2-1, with D possibly being TRBD2 (6 bases). CDR1 and CDR2 (germline): MGHRA, YSYEKL. CDR3 length: 16 amino acids. In DNA, the CDR3 is TGCGCCAGCAGCCTTACGGAGGGCAGCTCCTACAATGGGCAGTTCTTC. It codes for CASSLTEGSSYNGQFF.

The chain joins TRBV5-6 to TRBJ1-6; maybe TRBD1 (6 bases). Germline CDR1 and CDR2: SGHDT and YYEEEE. This CDR3 spans 16 amino acids. The V end was cut by 1 base, the J end by 10 bases, with 18 bases between. CDR3 sequence reads: CASSLFPTGSSSPLHF. As DNA, the CDR3 is TGTGCCAGCAGCTTGTTCCCTACAGGGTCTAGCTCACCCCTCCACTTT.

CDR3 residues: CASSFRVPNTGELFF. In DNA, the CDR3 is TGTGCCAGCAGTTTCCGGGTCCCAAACACCGGGGAGCTGTTTTTT. The chain recombines TRBV2 with TRBJ2-2; D not resolved. The CDR3 consists of 15 residues. CDR1 SNHLY and CDR2 FYNNEI come from the germline V gene. Trimming removed 5 bases from V and 2 bases from J, with 12 bases in between. Supplemented by reference TRBV2 and TRBJ2-2, the full variable domain reads EPEVTQTPSHQVTQMGQEVILRCVPISNHLYFYWYRQILGQKVEFLVSFYNNEISEKSEIFDDQFSVERPDGSNFTLKIRSTKLEDSAMYFCASSFRVPNTGELFFGEGSRLTVL.

The chain links TRBV19 to TRBJ1-5; D unclear. Germline loops: CDR1 LNHDA, CDR2 SQIVND (reference sequence). V was pared by 2 bases and J by 6 bases, with 11 bases between. CDR3 size: 14 residues. CDR3 sequence (DNA): TGTGCCAGTAGTATAACTCTTTGGAGTCAGCCCCAGCATTTT. Residues: CASSITLWSQPQHF.